The next 28 T cell receptor beta chains were all read from a single sample in a study of spatial heterogeneity in lung cancer. The time point is: sample taken at primary tumor resection. Whole RNA, which was extracted from tumor, nontumor lung tissue or frozen PBMC, was sequenced without any cell sorting. Via MiXCR, TCRdb re-called the 5' RACE reads, giving one row per CDR3 protein. The sample has about 75,000 distinct CDR3 sequences, about 14% seen once. Sequenced material: PBMCs, taken at surgery. These receptors were obtained from a male donor with early-stage non-small cell lung cancer.

The V call is TRBV4-3, the J call TRBJ2-5; tentative D call: TRBD1 (6 bases). Per germline, CDR1 LGHNA and CDR2 YSLEER. V was trimmed by 0 bases and J by 4 bases, leaving 12 bases between them. This CDR3 region has 15 residues. The CDR3 DNA reads TGCGCCAGCAGCCAAGAGGCAGGGGTAAGAGAGACCCAGTACTTC. It yields the protein CASSQEAGVRETQYF.

The table lists this clonotype with many counts. The V and J genes are TRBV10-3 and TRBJ2-5; weak D call: TRBD2 (5 bases). The CDR3 sequence is 12 residues long. Germline V gene data show CDR1 as ENHRY and CDR2 as SYGVKD. V lost 10 bases to trimming and J lost 1 base, with 10 bases between them. The CDR3 loop is CATGRVQETQYF. In nucleotides, the CDR3 is TGTGCCACGGGAAGGGTCCAAGAGACCCAGTACTTC.

The CDR3 DNA reads TGCGCCAGCAGCTTGGCGCTAGGCACAGATACGCAGTATTTT. It is translated as CASSLALGTDTQYF. The chain joins TRBV5-1 to TRBJ2-3; D unresolved. Germline values: CDR1 SGHRS, CDR2 YFSETQ. Trimming left V 0 bases short and J 1 base short, with 6 bases between. CDR3 length: 14 amino acids.

CDR3 in amino acids: CASSSGLAGGWRQFF. The CDR3 DNA reads TGTGCCAGCAGCTCGGGACTAGCGGGCGGGTGGCGCCAGTTCTTC. V and J are TRBV7-9 and TRBJ2-1, with TRBD2 identical over 12 bases. Germline assignment: CDR1 SEHNR and CDR2 FQNEAQ (reference sequence). V was pared by 4 bases and J by 13 bases, with 11 bases of the junction left unmatched. CDR3 length: 15 amino acids.

The chain carries TRBV3-1 and TRBJ2-1, with 8 bases matching TRBD2. The CDR3 spans 16 residues. V gave up 4 bases and J gave up 7 bases; unmatched junction bases: 12. CDR1 is LGHDT and CDR2 is YNNKEL in the germline V gene (reference sequence). CDR3 nucleotide sequence: TGTGCCAGCAGCCCTCCGGGACTAGGGGTGTTGAATGAGCAGTTCTTC. It translates to CASSPPGLGVLNEQFF.

This clonotype was observed a few times. The chain carries TRBV19 and TRBJ2-7; D may correspond to TRBD1 or TRBD2 (5 bases each). V lost 3 bases to trimming and J lost 0 bases, with 12 bases between them. Germline assignment: CDR1 LNHDA and CDR2 SQIVND (reference sequence). The CDR3 spans 15 residues. The CDR3 DNA follows: TGTGCCAGTAGTATTGGGGACGTAAGCTCCTACGAGCAGTACTTC. It translates to CASSIGDVSSYEQYF.

The chain carries TRBV2 and TRBJ2-2, with TRBD1 as a possible D gene (5 bases). The germline gives CDR1 SNHLY, CDR2 FYNNEI. This CDR3 is 14 amino acids long. Trimming took off 2 bases at V and 7 bases at J, with 11 bases between the two ends. The CDR3 reads CASSEYQGIGELFF. The CDR3 nucleotides read TGTGCCAGCAGTGAATATCAGGGTATCGGGGAGCTGTTTTTT.

V gene TRBV6-5 combines with J gene TRBJ1-3, with 7 positions matching TRBD1. The ends lost 5 bases at V and 0 bases at J; junction bases unmatched: 4. This CDR3 spans 15 amino acids. CDR1 and CDR2 from the germline V gene are MNHEY and SVGAGI. This CDR3 reads CASSHRGLSGNTIYF. CDR3 DNA sequence: TGTGCCAGCAGTCACAGGGGTCTCTCTGGAAACACCATATATTTT.

The chain carries TRBV5-4 and TRBJ2-5; 7 nucleotides agree with TRBD1. The length of the CDR3 is 13 residues. Germline CDR1 SGHNT, CDR2 YYREEE (reference sequence). The ends lost 4 bases at V and 3 bases at J; junction bases unmatched: 3. This CDR3 reads CASSRQGEETQYF. The CDR3 DNA sequence: TGTGCCAGCAGCCGACAGGGAGAAGAGACCCAGTACTTC.

The rearrangement links TRBV25-1 to TRBJ2-7; 7 bases map to TRBD2. Looked up from germline, CDR1 is MGHDK and CDR2 is SYGVNS. CDR3 size: 15 residues. V lost 1 base to trimming and J lost 4 bases; unmatched junction nucleotides: 7. CDR3 in amino acids: CASSESPSGAYEQYF. The CDR3 coding sequence is TGTGCCAGCAGTGAATCTCCCAGCGGGGCTTACGAGCAGTACTTC.

V usage is TRBV20-1 and J usage is TRBJ1-1; 7 bases fit TRBD1. Germline CDR1 is DFQATT and CDR2 is SNEGSKA (reference sequence). The ends lost 1 base at V and 3 bases at J; junction bases unmatched: 5. The CDR3 is 14 residues long. This CDR3 is CSARGRGQHTEAFF. The CDR3 DNA reads TGCAGTGCTAGAGGTAGGGGGCAGCACACTGAAGCTTTCTTT.

Ten or more counts support this clonotype. The V and J genes are TRBV29-1 and TRBJ1-2; tentative D call: TRBD1 (6 bases). This CDR3 region has 14 residues. Between the trimmed V and J ends, which lost 7 bases and 7 bases, there was a span of 22 bases. The V gene's germline CDR1 is SQVTM and CDR2 ANQGSEA. CDR3 protein: CSAGSGAWILGYTF. Here the CDR3 DNA reads TGCAGCGCTGGGTCGGGGGCTTGGATCCTTGGCTACACCTTC.

This clonotype showed up just a few times. This chain links TRBV10-1 with TRBJ2-1; TRBD2 matches 7 bases. The CDR3 runs 18 residues. With V trimmed by 0 bases and J by 3 bases, 11 bases remained unmatched. Germline CDR1 is WNHNN and CDR2 is SYGVQD (reference sequence). DNA for the CDR3: TGCGCCAGCAGTGAGTCGCGTCTCGGCGGGAGATTCTACAATGAGCAGTTCTTC. Translation: CASSESRLGGRFYNEQFF.

Many counts were recorded for this clonotype. The chain carries TRBV3-1 and TRBJ1-6, with D unclear. Between the trimmed V and J ends, which lost 7 bases and 15 bases, there was a span of 16 bases. The CDR3 sequence is 12 residues long. From germline, CDR1 is LGHDT and CDR2 YNNKEL (reference sequence). CDR3 nucleotide sequence: TGTGCCAGCACGGAGGGCCGGAGTGACCTCCACTTT. Protein sequence: CASTEGRSDLHF.

This clonotype showed up just a few times. The chain employs TRBV20-1 and TRBJ2-1; the match to TRBD2 covers 10 bases. The germline V gene has CDR1 DFQATT and CDR2 SNEGSKA (reference sequence). The CDR3 has 16 residues. J gave up 4 bases and V 0 bases, and 6 bases lay outside the gene matches. The CDR3 nucleotides read TGCAGTGCTAGAGATCGCAGCGGGAGGGAGTACAATGAGCAGTTCTTC. This codes for CSARDRSGREYNEQFF.

There are many counts of this clonotype. V is TRBV9 and J is TRBJ2-7; D tentatively reads TRBD1 or TRBD2 (6 bases each). The CDR3 extends over 15 amino acids. Trimming removed 4 bases from V and 0 bases from J, with 14 bases in between. The germline gives CDR1 SGDLS, CDR2 YYNGEE. The CDR3 nucleotides read TGTGCCAGCAGCCCAGGGGAGGTTAGCTCCTACGAGCAGTACTTC. It yields the protein CASSPGEVSSYEQYF.

This clonotype was detected only a few times. In DNA form, the CDR3 reads TGTGCCAGCAGCCAAGGTATAGCGGGAGTTCTCAATGAGCAGTTCTTC. It encodes CASSQGIAGVLNEQFF. V usage is TRBV4-2 and J usage is TRBJ2-1; 9 bases match TRBD2. The CDR3 extends over 16 amino acids. V was clipped by 1 base and J by 6 bases; unmatched bases: 7. CDR1 is LGHNA, CDR2 YNFKEQ, per germline.

In this sample, this clonotype turned up many times. A read error may produce the germline difference seen at one junction end. The rearrangement joins TRBV7-9 to TRBJ2-3; the D gene is possibly TRBD2 (6 bases). The CDR3 loop spans 12 amino acids. Germline V gives CDR1 SEHNR, CDR2 FQNEAQ (reference sequence). CDR3 sequence reads: CASTPWDSQVHF. The CDR3 nucleotides are TGTGCCAGCACCCCTTGGGACTCCCAAGTACATTTT.

The table lists this clonotype with a few counts. The V gene is TRBV20-1, the J gene TRBJ1-2, with no clear D. Trimming removed 2 bases from V and 8 bases from J, with 18 bases in between. The CDR3 extends over 14 amino acids. Per the germline V gene, CDR1 is DFQATT and CDR2 is SNEGSKA (reference sequence). The CDR3 loop reads CSARRLQAKGGYTF. CDR3 DNA sequence: TGCAGTGCTAGAAGACTCCAAGCGAAGGGAGGCTACACCTTC.

This clonotype was detected a few times. The V and J genes are TRBV20-1 and TRBJ2-7, with 8 bases that match TRBD2. V was pared by 1 base and J by 1 base, with 9 bases of the junction left unmatched. The CDR3 covers 16 residues. The germline V gene encodes CDR1 DFQATT and CDR2 SNEGSKA (reference sequence). Here the CDR3 reads CSARGFGGRSSYEQYF. CDR3 sequence (DNA): TGCAGTGCTAGAGGCTTTGGCGGGAGGTCGTCCTACGAGCAGTACTTC.

This clonotype was found many times. V and J are TRBV7-3 and TRBJ2-2; D gene uncertain. The CDR3 runs 12 residues. Trimming left V 2 bases short and J 6 bases short, with 4 bases between. Germline assignment: CDR1 SGHTA and CDR2 FQGTGA. The CDR3, as DNA: TGTGCCAGCAGCTTAGAGGCCGGGGAGCTGTTTTTT. Its translation is CASSLEAGELFF.

The chain carries TRBV6-6 and TRBJ2-4, with 7 positions matching TRBD2. The CDR3 sequence is 14 residues long. The V segment lost 7 bases and the J segment 5 bases; nucleotides outside the gene matches: 8. The germline V gene encodes CDR1 MNHNY and CDR2 SVGAGI (reference sequence). CDR3: CASTRASGENIQYF. DNA for the CDR3: TGTGCCAGCACCAGGGCTAGCGGAGAAAACATTCAGTACTTC.

This clonotype was detected ten times or more. V gene TRBV29-1 combines with J gene TRBJ2-2; weak D call: TRBD1 (6 bases). The V end lost 5 bases, the J end lost 2 bases, and 12 bases lay between the germline ends. In germline, CDR1 is SQVTM, CDR2 ANQGSEA. The CDR3 contains 14 residues. CDR3 coding DNA: TGCAGCGTTAAACGGGACACCAACACCGGGGAGCTGTTTTTT. Its protein product is CSVKRDTNTGELFF.

This clonotype was observed at least ten times. The CDR3 region is CASSLGPLPEEGELFF. As DNA, the CDR3 is TGCGCCAGCAGCTTGGGCCCACTCCCAGAGGAAGGGGAGCTGTTTTTT. The chain has TRBV5-1 and TRBJ2-2; D remains unclear. CDR3 size: 16 residues. The V gene lost 0 bases and the J gene lost 8 bases, with 17 bases spanning the gap. The germline gives CDR1 SGHRS, CDR2 YFSETQ.

The V gene is TRBV4-2, the J gene TRBJ2-5; 9 nucleotides align to TRBD2. V lost 1 base, J lost 2 bases, and 5 bases stayed unmatched. The germline V gene has CDR1 LGHNA and CDR2 YNFKEQ. The CDR3 is made up of 16 amino acids. In DNA, the CDR3 is TGTGCCAGCAGCCAAGCGGAGCGGGAGGCGCAAGAGACCCAGTACTTC. Its protein product is CASSQAEREAQETQYF.

There are many counts of this clonotype. The gene calls are TRBV9 and TRBJ1-1; D gene unclear. The CDR3 loop spans 9 amino acids. The germline CDR1 and CDR2 sequences are SGDLS and YYNGEE. Trimming took 8 bases from V and 11 from J, leaving 10 bases between them. CDR3 nucleotides: TGTGCCAGTAGGAAGGTCGCTTTCTTT. Its protein product is CASRKVAFF.

This clonotype appeared many times. The chain carries TRBV5-1 and TRBJ2-1; 7 bases align to TRBD2. Germline values: CDR1 SGHRS, CDR2 YFSETQ. Unmatched junction bases numbered 3, after V lost 0 bases and J lost 6 bases. The CDR3 is 14 amino acids. This CDR3 reads CASSLVAGSNEQFF. For the CDR3, the DNA is TGCGCCAGCAGCTTGGTAGCGGGTTCCAATGAGCAGTTCTTC. The complete variable domain, with remaining parts taken from reference TRBV5-1 and TRBJ2-1, reads KAGVTQTPRYLIKTRGQQVTLSCSPISGHRSVSWYQQTPGQGLQFLFEYFSETQRNKGNFPGRFSGRQFSNSRSEMNVSTLELGDSALYLCASSLVAGSNEQFFGPGTRLTVL.

The sample holds many counts of this clonotype. DNA for the CDR3: TGTGCCAGTACTAGGGCGGAGGGTACGCAGTATTTT. This codes for CASTRAEGTQYF. The gene calls are TRBV6-5 and TRBJ2-3; TRBD2 is a possible D gene (6 bases). Trimming took 9 bases from V and 8 from J, leaving 15 bases between them. Germline values: CDR1 MNHEY, CDR2 SVGAGI. This CDR3 comprises 12 residues.